This T cell receptor (beta chain) was retrieved from a study of T cells after yellow fever vaccination. As for the study in general: The SMART-Seq v4 Ultra Low Input method served to prepare the low-cell-number fractions.

TCRdb ran MiXCR on the 5' RACE reads and lists one entry per CDR3 protein. Of over 300,000 distinct CDR3 sequences in the sample, roughly 4.3% were seen once. V shed 4 bases and J shed 9 bases, with 21 bases lying between them. Germline V gives CDR1 SGHKS, CDR2 YYEKEE (reference sequence). CDR3 length: 15 residues. The chain recombines TRBV5-5 with TRBJ2-3; TRBD1 is a possible D gene (5 bases). The sequenced sample was PBMCs, obtained 5 days after the yellow fever booster vaccination. This sequence originates from a man between 18 and 35 years old who received the YFV17D yellow fever vaccine. The CDR3: CASSPEQARRLTQYF. The CDR3 DNA is TGTGCCAGCAGCCCGGAACAGGCCCGTCGGTTAACGCAGTATTTT.